This T cell receptor beta chain was identified during a study of early stage breast cancer tumors (dated by TCRdb to 2017 to 2019). With regard to the full study: Of the 15 or so invasive breast tumors, about a dozen were found to be estrogen receptor-positive, progesterone receptor-positive and HER2-negative. The samples as a whole yielded about 2,400,000 detected templates, corresponding to about 1.1 million unique clonotypes. Of the approximately twelve ER+/PR+/HER2- tumors, eight were classified as invasive ductal carcinomas and four as invasive lobular carcinomas. A read coverage of roughly 10-fold per sample was achieved on average. Results the study describes overall, beyond this receptor: Compared with adjacent normal breast tissue, tumors had roughly 2.5-fold higher T cell density and higher clonality. Enriched TCRB sequences shared across patients were found to be mostly commonly generated sequences that were unlikely to play an important role in the tumor microenvironment. Analysis by tumor subtype was prevented by the small cohort size. Repertoires from blood resembled normal breast more closely than tumor, and using blood as a reference for each tissue separated tumor from normal in about 85% of the 16 patients. Sequencing bulk genomic DNA from unsorted cells could not capture chain pairing or functional markers like CD4, CD8 and FOXP3.

About 17-50 mg of tumor tissue was diced and typically yielded more than 2.5 ug of DNA. The study profiled bulk TCR beta-chain repertoires in matched peripheral blood, tumor and adjacent normal breast tissue taken from fewer than 20 patients with early-stage breast cancer. Once resection was done, tumor tissue identified by eye was cut out and put into prechilled RNAlater. Using a TissueLyser II, about 19-50 mg of tumor tissue was diced and homogenized in RLTplus buffer with beta-mercaptoethanol and antifoaming agent. The Qiagen AllPrep DNA/RNA Mini kit was used to extract genomic DNA. V and J are truncated by 10 bases and 5 bases respectively, leaving an intervening sequence of 8 bases. The CDR3 goes from the cysteine to the phenylalanine over 11 residues. The entry retains the CDR3 DNA only, 33 bases that are in frame from base 1. From a lookup of the germline V gene, CDR1 and CDR2 are SGHTA and FQGNSA.

Every sample was amplified as two independent genomic DNA replicates, using approximately 0.5 ug for blood and about 1.6 ug for tumor or normal breast. Following the manufacturer's instructions, the ImmunoSeq Intro kit was used to carry out TCRB sequencing on genomic DNA. Multiplex PCR was run for around 30 cycles using proprietary primers and spike-in control sequences for absolute quantification. Single-end 150-bp reads were used to sequence an 87-bp fragment covering the CDR3 and the flanking V and J genes. Seven samples, each with two replicates, were multiplexed per lane of an Illumina MiSeq using version 3.0 chemistry. On the authors' methods: Raw data were processed by the vendor's proprietary pipeline, with both replicates merged into one result per sample. A clonotype was defined as productive rearrangements that share the same V-gene family, CDR3 amino acid sequence and J-gene segment. To compute clonality, the normalized Shannon entropy (Pielou evenness) of TCRB abundances was subtracted from 1. To estimate T cell density, the total number of templates was divided by the number of input cells, which was inferred from the amount of DNA input. Recon, run with its default parameters, was used to estimate overall repertoire diversity and clonality. Tumor-enriched clonotypes were defined as having over 0.1% abundance in tumor and at least 32-fold higher abundance than in normal breast. TCRdb obtained this table from immuneACCESS and retained in-frame rearrangements with V and J assigned. These tables miss some clones; where compared with another copy, unresolved V genes account for less than half of the shortfall, and the remainder is unexplained. From that table come the V and J calls and clone size; the DNA was used to work out D and trimming. For this sample the table gives some 25,000 clones, of which about 67% were detected only once. The ten largest clones add up to 9.9% of the sample.

Within its sample, this clone is medium-sized (0.01 to 0.1%). Its recognized antigen is unknown. No base-level quality is on record; no much larger clone is a single base apart. This clonotype originated in a person aged 55-75 years with breast cancer. This chain is built from TRBV7-2 and TRBJ2-2; the D gene identity is not certain. Source material: breast tumor tissue. The CDR3 amino acid sequence is: CAIYGTGELFF. The base sequence is TGTGCCATATACGGTACCGGGGAGCTGTTTTTT.